Listed below are T cell receptor beta chains from one sample, sequenced in a study of immune heterogeneity within non-small cell lung tumors. TCRdb analysed the multiplex PCR reads with MiXCR anew, one entry per CDR3 protein. The profile shows some 14,000 distinct CDR3 sequences, about 30% of them singletons. The sequenced material came from lung tumor tissue. All receptors derive from a man aged 40-49 years with non-small cell lung cancer. Each CDR3 is given with its conserved first and last residue. The D gene is left open where the match is weak. Rows give clone size only sometimes, using once, few, many, or a class for an expanded clone.

>TRBV15|TRBJ2-1|TRBD2|-
CATSRGGTSGLNEQFF
>TRBV7-9|TRBJ2-3|-|-
CASRGDTQYF
>TRBV5-1|TRBJ2-1|TRBD2|-
CASTPGEAGVRNEQFF
>TRBV4-3|TRBJ2-7|TRBD1|many
CASSQGPDRISYEQYF
>TRBV4-1|TRBJ2-7|-|few
CASSPSPSAASSYEQYF
>TRBV12-3/TRBV12-4|TRBJ1-1|-|few
CASSFQGTTEAFF
>TRBV7-2|TRBJ1-4|-|-
CASSLVGSTNEKLFF
>TRBV5-1|TRBJ1-2|-|-
CASSMVGGTVGYTF
>TRBV27|TRBJ1-1|-|few
CASSRGGGLEAFF
>TRBV4-2|TRBJ2-7|TRBD2|many
CASSLAPTSGITGYEQYF
>TRBV6-1|TRBJ2-7|TRBD1|many
CASARGRSSEQYF
>TRBV29-1|TRBJ1-4|-|-
CSVAESNEKLFF
>TRBV13|TRBJ1-1|-|many
CASSPQRWNTEAFF
>TRBV30|TRBJ1-6|-|few
CAWSPGGHSPLHF
>TRBV24-1|TRBJ2-3|TRBD2|once
CATSDWGGTRHF
>TRBV5-6|TRBJ2-3|-|-
CASSLATDTQYF
>TRBV6-2/TRBV6-3|TRBJ1-1|-|many
CASNHRLGEAFF
>TRBV18|TRBJ2-1|TRBD2|-
CASSPGAGGPEQFF
>TRBV20-1|TRBJ2-7|TRBD2|many
CSAGPRTSGSWSFAYEQYF
>TRBV18|TRBJ2-4|-|few
CASSLGTTGTGNIQYF
>TRBV7-8|TRBJ2-5|-|few
CASSATGEEKQETQYF
>TRBV16|TRBJ1-2|-|many
CASSQTTELDYGYTF
>TRBV6-1|TRBJ1-4|TRBD1|many
CASSPDRGRYEKLFF
>TRBV24-1|TRBJ1-2|-|medium-sized
CATSEQDSGYTF
>TRBV14|TRBJ2-5|-|few
CASSQAGQVPETQYF
>TRBV9|TRBJ2-3|TRBD2|few
CASSTRPGGFDTQYF
>TRBV4-1|TRBJ2-7|-|few
CASSQHGSNYEQYF
>TRBV10-2|TRBJ1-5|-|medium-sized
CASSEAPGNSNQPQHF
>TRBV7-6|TRBJ2-7|TRBD2|many
CASSAYGAGAGEQYF
>TRBV12-3/TRBV12-4|TRBJ2-5|-|-
CPSTRTGQETQYF
>TRBV2|TRBJ1-4|-|many
CASRGAGEKLFF
>TRBV6-2/TRBV6-3|TRBJ1-5|-|medium-sized
CASRNPDTTGNNQPQHF
>TRBV6-1|TRBJ2-7|-|many
CASSADWTSYEQYF
>TRBV20-1|TRBJ1-4|-|-
CSASKEYRVKLFF
>TRBV20-1|TRBJ2-7|-|many
CSASRTIHEQYF
>TRBV20-1|TRBJ2-5|TRBD1|-
CSAKTGGEAGTQYF
>TRBV7-3|TRBJ2-6|-|once
CASSLDPYGANVLTF
>TRBV20-1|TRBJ2-1|-|many
CSARDPLSGQFF
>TRBV18|TRBJ1-3|-|many
CASSPSIANSGNTIYF